Listed below are T cell receptor beta chains from one sample, sequenced in a study of CD8 T cells in ankylosing spondylitis. From the 5' RACE reads, TCRdb called clonotypes with MiXCR, one entry per CDR3 protein. This sample has roughly 670,000 distinct CDR3 sequences, with about 20% found just once. Sequencing input: blood, either unsorted or a sorted T cell fraction (not recorded which). The receptor set was obtained from a male donor with ankylosing spondylitis. The CDR3 runs from the conserved cysteine through the conserved F or W. A D gene is named only where the DNA matches it firmly. Expanded clones get a size class; other rows say once, few or many, or leave the size out.

v_call	d_call	clone_size	j_call	cdr3_aa	cdr3_nt
TRBV3-1	NA	few	TRBJ2-4	CASSQELLAKNIQYF	TGTGCCAGCAGCCAAGAGTTGTTAGCCAAAAACATTCAGTACTTC
TRBV20-1	TRBD2	NA	TRBJ2-1	CSASSGTGGYYNEQFF	TGCAGTGCTAGCAGCGGGACGGGAGGATACTACAATGAGCAGTTCTTC
TRBV12-3/TRBV12-4	NA	NA	TRBJ1-2	CASSFSGGPTYGYTF	TGTGCCAGCAGTTTTTCGGGGGGGCCTACCTATGGCTACACCTTC
TRBV7-9	NA	few	TRBJ2-1	CASSSQESSYNEQFF	TGTGCCAGCAGCTCCCAGGAGAGCTCCTACAATGAGCAGTTCTTC
TRBV3-1	NA	once	TRBJ1-2	CASSQDQGVNYGYTF	TGTGCCAGCAGCCAAGATCAGGGTGTGAACTATGGCTACACCTTC
TRBV11-1	TRBD2	NA	TRBJ2-3	CASSPSGGNTDTQYF	TGTGCCAGCAGCCCTAGCGGGGGGAACACAGATACGCAGTATTTT
TRBV29-1	NA	NA	TRBJ2-7	CSVAGGDSTYEQYF	TGCAGCGTTGCTGGGGGGGACAGCACTTACGAGCAGTACTTC
TRBV30	NA	few	TRBJ1-2	CAWSVNAYGYTF	TGTGCCTGGAGTGTAAATGCCTATGGCTACACCTTC
TRBV12-3/TRBV12-4	NA	NA	TRBJ1-4	CASSFWDAVDLFF	TGTGCCAGCAGTTTTTGGGATGCGGTTGACCTGTTTTTT
TRBV18	TRBD1	NA	TRBJ2-5	CASSPQRDRGETQYF	TGTGCCAGCTCACCACAGAGAGACAGGGGGGAGACCCAGTACTTC
TRBV6-5	TRBD2	NA	TRBJ2-7	CASSYSAGVYEQYF	TGTGCCAGCAGTTACTCGGCGGGAGTCTACGAGCAGTACTTC
TRBV5-1	NA	many	TRBJ1-6	CASSFNPGAPPSSYNSPLHF	TGCGCCAGCAGCTTTAACCCGGGCGCGCCCCCGAGTTCCTATAATTCACCCCTCCACTTT
TRBV30	NA	few	TRBJ2-1	CAWSSGTTIYNEQFF	TGTGCCTGGAGTTCCGGGACAACGATCTACAATGAGCAGTTCTTC
TRBV27	NA	NA	TRBJ1-1	CASSLSGTGHAFF	TGTGCCAGCAGTTTATCTGGCACAGGGCACGCTTTCTTT
TRBV9	TRBD2	few	TRBJ2-2	CASSARTSGAGELFF	TGTGCCAGCAGCGCCCGGACTAGCGGGGCCGGGGAGCTGTTTTTT
TRBV4-1	NA	few	TRBJ1-1	CASSQDQAGRTEAFF	TGCGCCAGCAGCCAAGATCAGGCAGGGAGGACTGAAGCTTTCTTT
TRBV20-1	TRBD2	NA	TRBJ2-5	CSARKTSGNQETQYF	TGCAGTGCTAGAAAGACTAGCGGGAACCAAGAGACCCAGTACTTC
TRBV7-2	NA	NA	TRBJ2-7	CASSQTPGLLSGEQYF	TGTGCCAGCAGCCAAACTCCGGGACTGCTGTCGGGGGAGCAGTACTTC
TRBV29-1	NA	NA	TRBJ2-3	CSAVGSVDTQYF	TGCAGCGCTGTGGGCAGTGTGGATACGCAGTATTTT
TRBV6-2/TRBV6-3	NA	few	TRBJ2-7	CASSQPTGLYFYEQYF	TGTGCCAGCAGCCAGCCAACAGGGTTGTATTTCTACGAGCAGTACTTC
TRBV7-2	TRBD1	few	TRBJ1-2	CASSLTGDTYGYTF	TGTGCCAGCAGCCTCACAGGGGACACTTATGGCTACACCTTC
TRBV4-1	NA	NA	TRBJ1-5	CASSQQWAGDGSQPQHF	TGCGCCAGCAGCCAACAGTGGGCAGGGGATGGCAGTCAGCCCCAGCATTTT
TRBV28	NA	NA	TRBJ2-5	CASRPPRVETQYF	TGTGCCAGCAGGCCACCCAGGGTGGAGACCCAGTACTTC